The next 17 T cell receptor beta chains were all read from a single sample in a study of neurological immune-mediated disorders. TCRdb re-called the 5' RACE reads with MiXCR, one entry per CDR3 protein. Of 74,000 or so distinct CDR3 sequences in the sample, roughly 9.5% were seen once. Sequencing used PBMCs. The receptors stem from a middle-aged man in good health.

In its sample, this clonotype was seen many times. The V and J genes are TRBV7-2 and TRBJ2-5; 15 positions agree with TRBD2. Germline V lookup: CDR1 SGHTA, CDR2 FQGNSA. V trimming: 5 bases; J trimming: 4 bases; junction bases outside the gene matches: 8. CDR3 length: 17 amino acids. CDR3 nucleotides: TGTGCCAGCAGCCCTCGGACTAGCGGGGGGGCGGGAGAGACCCAGTACTTC. It codes for CASSPRTSGGAGETQYF.

In this sample, this clonotype turned up many times. The chain is built from TRBV10-1 and TRBJ1-5; TRBD1 aligns across 10 bases. The junction had 4 bases not matched to a gene; V was cut back by 6 bases and J by 5 bases. Germline CDR1 and CDR2: WNHNN and SYGVQD (reference sequence). The CDR3 totals 14 residues. CDR3 sequence (DNA): TGCGCCAGCAGCGCTGGGACAGGGGATCAGCCCCAGCATTTT. Encoded protein: CASSAGTGDQPQHF.

In this sample, this clonotype turned up many times. The chain is built from TRBV6-5 and TRBJ2-1; 10 bases align to TRBD2. The CDR3 has 15 amino acids. The V gene end was trimmed by 0 bases and the J gene end by 9 bases; junction bases not matched to a gene: 5. Germline CDR1 MNHEY, CDR2 SVGAGI. The CDR3 spells CASSYSLAGDSEQFF. The CDR3 DNA reads TGTGCCAGCAGTTACTCGCTAGCGGGAGACAGTGAGCAGTTCTTC.

This clonotype was seen many times. This chain uses TRBV5-1 with TRBJ2-7; TRBD2 matches 11 bases. J was trimmed by 0 bases and V by 3 bases; bases with no gene match: 5. CDR3 length: 16 amino acids. Germline loops: CDR1 SGHRS, CDR2 YFSETQ. The CDR3 here is CASSWTLAGGSYEQYF. The DNA for the CDR3 is TGCGCCAGCAGCTGGACCCTAGCGGGAGGCTCCTACGAGCAGTACTTC.

The chain employs TRBV19 and TRBJ2-3; 15 nucleotides agree with TRBD2. V lost 1 base, J lost 3 bases, and 5 bases stayed unmatched. The CDR3 runs to 18 residues. Germline values: CDR1 LNHDA, CDR2 SQIVND (reference sequence). The CDR3 loop is CASSIVGLAGGETDTQYF. CDR3 coding DNA: TGTGCCAGTAGTATAGTTGGACTAGCGGGGGGGGAGACAGATACGCAGTATTTT.

This clonotype was detected many times. The rearrangement links TRBV12-3 or TRBV12-4 to TRBJ2-1, with 10 bases that match TRBD2. The CDR3 runs 17 residues. V shed 8 bases, J shed 4 bases, and the junction held 14 bases outside the gene matches. This CDR3 is CASRGPFPSGGYNEQFF. In DNA, the CDR3 is TGTGCCAGCCGGGGACCTTTTCCTAGCGGGGGATACAATGAGCAGTTCTTC.

In this sample, this clonotype turned up many times. The chain joins TRBV28 to TRBJ2-7; the D gene is possibly TRBD2 (6 bases). The germline V and J ends were trimmed by 9 bases and 4 bases, with 19 bases remaining between them. CDR3 size: 14 residues. CDR1 is MDHEN and CDR2 is SYDVKM in the germline V gene. CDR3 residues: CASQLGGQTYEQYF. The CDR3 DNA reads as TGTGCCAGTCAACTTGGAGGGCAGACTTACGAGCAGTACTTC.

This clonotype was picked up a small number of times. This chain connects TRBV9 to TRBJ1-1; D unresolved. Germline V gene lookup returns CDR1 SGDLS and CDR2 YYNGEE. The CDR3 totals 14 residues. Trimming removed 0 bases at V and 7 bases at J, with 13 bases between. The CDR3 spells CASSVGVGSGEAFF. The CDR3 DNA is TGTGCCAGCAGCGTAGGGGTAGGGTCGGGTGAAGCTTTCTTT.

In its sample, this clonotype was seen many times. The chain has TRBV20-1 and TRBJ1-2; no firm D call. V was trimmed by 3 bases and J by 6 bases, leaving 11 bases between them. The CDR3 contains 12 residues. Germline V lookup: CDR1 DFQATT, CDR2 SNEGSKA (reference sequence). CDR3 sequence (DNA): TGCAGTGCTAGGTCGCCGCTCAATGGCTACACCTTC. It codes for CSARSPLNGYTF.

This clonotype was seen ten or more times. The chain employs TRBV28 and TRBJ2-7; TRBD1 aligns across 7 bases. The V and J ends lost 6 bases and 4 bases, in that order; junction bases with no gene match: 9. Germline CDR1 and CDR2: MDHEN and SYDVKM. This CDR3 is built from 14 residues. This CDR3 reads CASRETGIPYEQYF. The CDR3, as DNA: TGTGCCAGCAGAGAGACAGGGATTCCGTACGAGCAGTACTTC.

Turning to this clonotype: The junction does not match germline at one end; this may be a read error. The chain has TRBV20-1 and TRBJ2-2; TRBD1 matches at 7 bases. The CDR3 contains 13 residues. Per germline, CDR1 DFQATT and CDR2 SNEGSKA (reference sequence). CDR3 coding DNA: TGCAGTGCTAGCAGGGGGAACACCGGGGAACTGCTTTTT. It specifies CSASRGNTGELLF.

This clonotype was recorded many times. V usage is TRBV18 and J usage is TRBJ2-3; no clear D. V lost 3 bases and J lost 1, with 8 bases in between. The germline gives CDR1 KGHSH, CDR2 LQKENI. There are 14 residues in the CDR3. The CDR3 here is CASSPTQGTDTQYF. The CDR3 DNA follows: TGTGCCAGCTCACCTACTCAGGGCACAGATACGCAGTATTTT.

This clonotype was counted between two and nine times. The chain joins TRBV27 to TRBJ1-1; 8 bases line up with TRBD1. Germline lookup yields CDR1 MNHEY and CDR2 SMNVEV (reference sequence). There are 17 residues in the CDR3. The J segment lost 2 bases and the V segment lost 2 bases, leaving 10 bases of the junction unmatched. The CDR3: CASSLIQGALGNTEAFF. The DNA for the CDR3 is TGTGCCAGCAGTTTAATTCAGGGGGCGTTGGGTAACACTGAAGCTTTCTTT.

This clonotype was observed many times. The rearrangement uses TRBV28 and TRBJ1-6, with 9 bases that match TRBD1. V shed 6 bases, J shed 10 bases, and the junction held 7 bases outside the gene matches. CDR3 length: 14 amino acids. CDR1 is MDHEN and CDR2 is SYDVKM in the germline V gene. The CDR3 DNA follows: TGTGCCAGCAGATCGGGACAGGGAAGCTCACCCCTCCACTTT. As protein: CASRSGQGSSPLHF.

This clonotype was detected many times. The chain combines TRBV6-2 or TRBV6-3 with TRBJ2-7; D gene uncertain. This CDR3 contains 14 residues. Germline CDR1 and CDR2: MNHEY and SVGEGT. Trimming shortened V by 2 bases and J by 0 bases, and 8 bases separated the two germline ends. CDR3 in amino acids: CASSYPGDSYEQYF. For the CDR3, the DNA is TGTGCCAGCAGTTACCCCGGCGACTCCTACGAGCAGTACTTC.

This clonotype was detected many times. The chain couples TRBV27 to TRBJ2-7; either TRBD1 or TRBD2 may supply D (5 bases each). Trimming took off 5 bases at V and 7 bases at J, with 21 bases between the two ends. In germline, CDR1 is MNHEY, CDR2 SMNVEV (reference sequence). This CDR3 spans 15 amino acids. The CDR3: CASSPLGTLLGEQYF. CDR3 in DNA: TGTGCCAGCAGTCCCCTCGGGACGCTCCTTGGGGAGCAGTACTTC.

This clonotype was counted ten times or more. The chain employs TRBV7-2 and TRBJ2-6; 11 nucleotides align to TRBD1. Germline V gives CDR1 SGHTA, CDR2 FQGNSA. The junction had 8 bases not matched to a gene; V was cut back by 7 bases and J by 3 bases. The CDR3 spans 17 residues. CDR3 sequence reads: CASTTGTGGLGANVLTF. As DNA, the CDR3 is TGTGCCAGCACAACCGGGACAGGGGGACTTGGGGCCAACGTCCTGACTTTC.